The clone carrying this T cell receptor (beta chain) was picked up one time. As yet, its antigen is unknown. This sample is drawn from a study of Tregs in tolerant kidney transplant recipients. Overall study results and limits: Findings come from small patient numbers and require larger validation. For some patients, primers changed over time, blocking nucleotide-level comparison.

The assay was immunoSEQ multiplex PCR, and TCRdb's table has in-frame clones only and misses some. The table lists tens of thousands of clones, roughly 91% of them singletons. This specimen was CD4+ T cells from blood, taken before the transplant. This clonotype originated in a human donor who received a combined kidney and bone marrow transplant.

In nucleotides, the CDR3 is TGCGCCAGCAGCCAAGATCCGACAGTTGAGCAGTTCTTC. This gives the protein CASSQDPTVEQFF. The V and J genes are TRBV4-1 and TRBJ2-1; weak D call: TRBD1 (5 bases). The length of the CDR3 is 13 residues. V gave up 0 bases and J gave up 9 bases, with 9 bases separating them. In germline, CDR1 is MGHRA, CDR2 YSYEKL.